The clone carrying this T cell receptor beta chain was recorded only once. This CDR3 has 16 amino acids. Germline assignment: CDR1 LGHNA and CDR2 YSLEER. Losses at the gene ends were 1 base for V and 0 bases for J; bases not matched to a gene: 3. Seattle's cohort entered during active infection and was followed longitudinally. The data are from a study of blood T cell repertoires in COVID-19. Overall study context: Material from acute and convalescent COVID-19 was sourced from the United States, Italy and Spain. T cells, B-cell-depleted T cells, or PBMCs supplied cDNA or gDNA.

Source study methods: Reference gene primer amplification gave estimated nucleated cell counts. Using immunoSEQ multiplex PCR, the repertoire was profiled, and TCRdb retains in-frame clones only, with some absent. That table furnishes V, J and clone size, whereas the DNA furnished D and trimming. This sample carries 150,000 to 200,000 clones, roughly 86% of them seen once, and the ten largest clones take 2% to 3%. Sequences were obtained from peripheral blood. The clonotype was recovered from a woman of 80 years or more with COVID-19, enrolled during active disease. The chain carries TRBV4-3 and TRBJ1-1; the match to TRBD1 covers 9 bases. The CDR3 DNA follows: TGCGCCAGCAGCCAAGGACAGGGGGGACTGAACACTGAAGCTTTCTTT. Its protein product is CASSQGQGGLNTEAFF.